These 7 T cell receptor beta chains were sequenced from one sample in a study of CXCR3-negative and CXCR3-positive naive CD8 T cells (dated by TCRdb to between 2018 and 2020). General study outcomes and caveats: Compared with CXCR3-negative naive cells, CXCR3-positive naive cells had TRB CDR3s with higher hydrophobicity (lower Kidera factor 4), lower energy, and higher strength and volume indices.

Their target antigens are unknown. Sequencing relied on a NextSeq 550. The Human TCR Profiling Kit (MiLaboratory) was used to prepare UMI-labeled 5' RACE TRB cDNA libraries. Based on TCRdb reprocessing of the reads, there is one entry per CDR3 protein sequence, and DNA is missing. The table for this sample records over 70,000 distinct CDR3 sequences. Of the sample, around 0.53% is held by the ten largest clones. The specimen was naive CXCR3+ CD8+ T cells from blood. Sample cell subset or site, as interpreted from the label and publication: CD45RO-CCR7+CD27+CD95- naive CD8+ T cells expressing CXCR3 (TNR3+). These receptors were collected from a human donor in good health. Some clones in this sample may be carry-over from other donors' samples.

J is TRBJ1-1 and V is TRBV12-3 or TRBV12-4; there is no DNA to check the TCRdb D call of TRBD1. The length of the CDR3 is 13 residues. The CDR3 spells CASSLNRETEAFF.

Here the CDR3 reads CASGPREYNEQLF. This sequence joins TRBV6-2 or TRBV6-3 and TRBJ2-1. This CDR3 contains 13 residues. Germline CDR1 MNHEY, CDR2 SVGEGT.

The CDR3 loop reads CASSQEQAYEQYF. This sequence joins TRBV4-1 and TRBJ2-7; TCRdb's D call, TRBD1, is unchecked because there is no DNA. The CDR3 runs to 13 residues. Germline V gene sequence: CDR1 MGHRA, CDR2 YSYEKL.

V and J are TRBV29-1 and TRBJ1-2; TCRdb selects TRBD1, and the lack of DNA leaves this call unchecked. Germline V gene data show CDR1 as SQVTM and CDR2 as ANQGSEA. This CDR3 spans 14 amino acids. This CDR3 is CGVEGGQGQAGYTF. Based on the CDR3 plus reference TRBV29-1 and TRBJ1-2, the full variable domain is SAVISQKPSRDICQRGTSLTIQCQVDSQVTMMFWYRQQPGQSLTLIATANQGSEATYESGFVIDKFPISRPNLTFSTLTVSNMSPEDSSIYLCGVEGGQGQAGYTFGSGTRLTVV.

The chain has TRBV12-3 or TRBV12-4 and TRBJ1-1. The CDR3 totals 12 residues. The CDR3 region is CASRSRNTEAFF.

The rearrangement uses TRBV7-8 and TRBJ2-1; the D call from TCRdb, TRBD1, cannot be confirmed without DNA. The CDR3 covers 16 residues. Germline CDR1 is SGHVS and CDR2 is FQNEAQ. CDR3 protein: CASSLAGDRDRDEQFF.

CDR3 sequence: CASSSGTGGTGELFF. The V gene is TRBV7-2, the J gene TRBJ2-2; TCRdb returns TRBD1, unconfirmable since there is no DNA. The V gene's germline CDR1 is SGHTA and CDR2 FQGNSA. The CDR3 is made up of 15 amino acids.